The T cell receptor (beta chain) under discussion was sequenced for a study of CD8 T cells in Susac syndrome. Trimming stripped 3 bases from V and 3 bases from J, with 11 bases between. Germline CDR1 reads SNHLY; CDR2 reads FYNNEI. The CDR3 sequence is 14 residues long. Patients with stable or active relapsing-remitting disease, all of them treatment-naive, made up the multiple sclerosis controls. Negative isolation yielded the CD8+ and CD4+ T cells, while FACS enriched the TEMRA cells. RNA totalling about 0.45 to 1 ug underwent reverse transcription with random hexamers. MiXCR, applied by TCRdb to the immunoSEQ multiplex PCR reads, yields one record per CDR3 protein. Among around 200,000 distinct CDR3 sequences listed, 95% were seen once.

The J gene is TRBJ2-5, the V gene TRBV2; a possible D gene is TRBD2 (5 bases). The sequencing sample was made of CD4+ T cells from PBMCs. The TCR comes from a human donor with multiple sclerosis. In DNA, the CDR3 is TGTGCCAGCAGTGAGAGGACGGGGAAAGAGACCCAGTACTTC. The encoded protein is CASSERTGKETQYF.